These 22 T cell receptor beta chains share one sample of origin, sequenced in a study of blood T cells in healthy people across ages. PCR was performed a second time for roughly 7 to 12 cycles using a sample-barcoded 5' primer and a J-beta primer mix. TCRdb re-called the 5' RACE reads through MiXCR, storing one row per CDR3 protein. The sample lists over 950,000 distinct CDR3 sequences; under 40% were seen once. Sequenced sample: blood. The source of these receptors is a man aged 18 to 35 in good health.

This clonotype showed up just a few times. The CDR3 bases are TGTGCTAGTGGTTTTGAGGGGAATGAGCAGTTCTTC. Its translation: CASGFEGNEQFF. The chain recombines TRBV12-5 with TRBJ2-1; D is possibly TRBD1 or TRBD2 (5 bases each). Germline V gene lookup returns CDR1 LGHNT and CDR2 FRNRAP. The CDR3 length is 12 residues. Trimming took 3 bases from V and 7 from J, leaving 7 bases between them.

The gene calls are TRBV20-1 and TRBJ1-1, with TRBD1 identical over 8 bases. Looked up from germline, CDR1 is DFQATT and CDR2 is SNEGSKA (reference sequence). Trimming removed 2 bases from V and 3 bases from J; junction bases left unmatched: 5. The CDR3 has 14 residues. In nucleotides, the CDR3 is TGCAGTGCTAGATACGGACAGGGCTACACTGAAGCTTTCTTT. Translated, it gives CSARYGQGYTEAFF.

The gene calls are TRBV7-9 and TRBJ2-3; D might be TRBD1 (6 bases). The germline V gene encodes CDR1 SEHNR and CDR2 FQNEAQ (reference sequence). V was clipped by 6 bases and J by 3 bases, with 13 bases between them. CDR3 size: 14 residues. The DNA for the CDR3 is TGTGCCAGCAGTCGGGCAGGGGCAACAGATACGCAGTATTTT. Translating it yields CASSRAGATDTQYF.

The rearrangement joins TRBV12-3 or TRBV12-4 to TRBJ2-3, with TRBD2 identical over 10 bases. J lost 4 bases, V lost 6 bases, and 4 bases had no gene match. CDR3 length equals 14 residues. This CDR3 reads CASRLAGRSDTQYF. The CDR3 DNA is TGTGCCAGCAGACTAGCGGGGAGGTCAGATACGCAGTATTTT.

This clonotype showed up just a few times. V and J are TRBV4-1 and TRBJ1-1, with D uncertain. The CDR3 spans 14 residues. Germline lookup yields CDR1 MGHRA and CDR2 YSYEKL. The V and J ends lost 1 base and 4 bases respectively, with 10 bases between them. For the CDR3, the DNA is TGCGCCAGCAGCCAAGCTTCCCCTGGCACTGAAGCTTTCTTT. Residues: CASSQASPGTEAFF.

This clonotype was seen more than once but under ten times. The chain uses TRBV7-6 and TRBJ2-5, with 9 bases lining up with TRBD2. CDR1 and CDR2 (germline): SGHVS, FNYEAQ. The CDR3 contains 16 residues. Trimming took 3 bases from V and 0 from J; bases not matched to a gene: 5. The CDR3 nucleotides read TGTGCCAGCAGCTTTGGTCCTAGCGGGGACCAAGAGACCCAGTACTTC. Protein product: CASSFGPSGDQETQYF.

The genes are TRBV20-1 and TRBJ2-7; D ambiguous. Deletions cut 2 bases from V and 7 bases from J, with 6 bases between. CDR3 length: 10 residues. Per the germline V gene, CDR1 is DFQATT and CDR2 is SNEGSKA (reference sequence). In nucleotides, the CDR3 is TGCAGTGCTAGAAACAATGAGCAGTACTTC. It encodes CSARNNEQYF.

Only a few counts were recorded for this clonotype. One base away lies a much larger clone, so this may be a sequencing read error. J is TRBJ2-7 and V is TRBV10-3, with 9 bases that match TRBD1. The junction had 11 bases not matched to a gene; V was cut back by 11 bases and J by 0 bases. Germline assignment: CDR1 ENHRY and CDR2 SYGVKD. The CDR3 is made up of 15 amino acids. CDR3 loop: CADKGQGPNSYEQYF. CDR3 bases: TGTGCCGATAAGGGACAGGGCCCTAACTCCTACGAGCAGTACTTC.

J is TRBJ1-1 and V is TRBV13; 7 bases are shared with TRBD1. From germline, CDR1 is PRHDT and CDR2 FYEKMQ (reference sequence). V lost 3 bases, J lost 4 bases, and 2 bases stayed unmatched. The CDR3 loop spans 13 amino acids. The DNA of the CDR3 is TGTGCCAGCAGCTTTGACAGGGCCACTGAAGCTTTCTTT. It yields the protein CASSFDRATEAFF. Full variable domain (rest looked up from reference TRBV13 and TRBJ1-1): AAGVIQSPRHLIKEKRETATLKCYPIPRHDTVYWYQQGPGQDPQFLISFYEKMQSDKGSIPDRFSAQQFSDYHSELNMSSLELGDSALYFCASSFDRATEAFFGQGTRLTVV.

The rearrangement uses TRBV12-3 or TRBV12-4 and TRBJ2-1; 9 nucleotides line up with TRBD1. Trimming removed 0 bases from V and 9 bases from J; junction bases left unmatched: 15. The length of the CDR3 is 18 residues. The CDR3 DNA sequence: TGTGCCAGCAGTTTAGCGCTTAAAGTGGACAGGGGACAGGGTGAGCAGTTCTTC. Translating gives CASSLALKVDRGQGEQFF.

The V gene is TRBV29-1, the J gene TRBJ1-2; 7 bases are a match to TRBD1. Germline CDR1 is SQVTM and CDR2 is ANQGSEA. V lost 6 bases and J lost 8; bases outside the gene matches: 6. This CDR3 is 11 amino acids long. The CDR3 DNA is TGCAGCGTAGCTACAGGGGACGGCTACACCTTC. This codes for CSVATGDGYTF.

The rearrangement uses TRBV29-1 and TRBJ2-5; 10 nucleotides match TRBD1. Looked up from germline, CDR1 is SQVTM and CDR2 is ANQGSEA. With 6 bases clipped from V and 5 bases from J, the junction kept 18 bases outside the gene matches. The CDR3 runs to 17 residues. Here the CDR3 DNA reads TGCAGCGTGCCCCCCCGGGACAGGGGAAAATTTGGGGAGACCCAGTACTTC. This translates into CSVPPRDRGKFGETQYF.

This chain links TRBV6-1 with TRBJ2-1; D perhaps matches TRBD1 (5 bases). The germline V and J ends were trimmed by 11 bases and 0 bases, with 26 bases remaining between them. The CDR3 length is 18 residues. The V gene's germline CDR1 is MNHNS and CDR2 SASEGT. The CDR3 protein is CAPNPQGTLESSYNEQFF. The CDR3 DNA follows: TGTGCCCCTAATCCCCAGGGTACCCTAGAGAGCTCCTACAATGAGCAGTTCTTC.

In this sample, this clonotype turned up many times. CDR3 in amino acids: CASSEGTEAFF. Written as DNA, the CDR3 is TGTGCCAGCAGCGAGGGGACTGAAGCTTTCTTT. The chain carries TRBV6-6 and TRBJ1-1; D might be TRBD1 (5 bases). The CDR3 extends over 11 amino acids. Trimming removed 6 bases from V and 5 bases from J, with 7 bases in between. CDR1 is MNHNY, CDR2 SVGAGI, per germline (reference sequence).

The chain is built from TRBV7-2 and TRBJ1-2, with 9 bases aligning to TRBD1. CDR1 SGHTA and CDR2 FQGNSA come from the germline V gene. V lost 5 bases and J lost 7; bases outside the gene matches: 11. The CDR3 is 15 amino acids. CDR3 residues: CASSASGTGIRGYTF. The CDR3 DNA reads TGTGCCAGCAGCGCCTCCGGGACAGGGATTCGTGGCTACACCTTC.

This clonotype was seen a handful of times. The chain combines TRBV10-3 with TRBJ2-3; D may correspond to TRBD1 or TRBD2 (7 bases each). Trimming removed 0 bases from V and 1 base from J, with 11 bases in between. The germline V gene has CDR1 ENHRY and CDR2 SYGVKD. The CDR3 runs to 16 residues. CDR3 nucleotide sequence: TGTGCCATCAGTGAGTCGGGGGGGACAGGCACAGATACGCAGTATTTT. Amino acids: CAISESGGTGTDTQYF.

The chain couples TRBV6-5 to TRBJ1-1; 7 positions match TRBD1. The germline gives CDR1 MNHEY, CDR2 SVGAGI. The trim removed 0 bases at V and 3 bases at J, leaving 7 bases unmatched. This CDR3 is built from 16 residues. The CDR3 bases are TGTGCCAGCAGTTACTCGGGGGGGACAGCGGACACTGAAGCTTTCTTT. It codes for CASSYSGGTADTEAFF.

This clonotype was recorded a few times. The chain joins TRBV20-1 to TRBJ1-2; 10 positions match TRBD1. J gave up 3 bases and V 2 bases, and 9 bases lay outside the gene matches. The CDR3 contains 16 residues. Germline V lookup: CDR1 DFQATT, CDR2 SNEGSKA (reference sequence). Here the CDR3 DNA reads TGCAGTGCTAGAACAACCGGGACAGGGGTTGACTATGGCTACACCTTC. This translates into CSARTTGTGVDYGYTF.

The chain recombines TRBV14 with TRBJ1-4; 7 nucleotides match TRBD1. The junction had 8 bases not matched to a gene; V was cut back by 5 bases and J by 8 bases. In germline, CDR1 is SGHDN, CDR2 FVKESK. CDR3 length equals 14 residues. CDR3 protein: CASSARQGREKLFF. The CDR3 DNA sequence: TGTGCCAGCAGCGCACGACAGGGTCGGGAAAAACTGTTTTTT.

This chain connects TRBV6-5 to TRBJ2-2; 8 nucleotides align to TRBD1. The germline V gene has CDR1 MNHEY and CDR2 SVGAGI. V was pared by 3 bases and J by 7 bases, with 10 bases of the junction left unmatched. CDR3 length: 16 amino acids. CDR3 nucleotide sequence: TGTGCCAGCAGTTATCGGGGACAGGAGAGGGTCGGGGAGCTGTTTTTT. Its translation is CASSYRGQERVGELFF.

The chain's CDR3 is CASNRAGTFYNEQFF. CDR3 bases: TGTGCCAGCAACCGGGCCGGGACTTTCTACAATGAGCAGTTCTTC. This chain joins TRBV12-3 or TRBV12-4 and TRBJ2-1; possible D gene TRBD2, 6 bases. V lost 7 bases and J 3 bases, leaving 16 bases between the germline ends. This CDR3 contains 15 residues.

This clonotype was found a few times. This chain uses TRBV7-3 with TRBJ1-1; TRBD1 matches at 7 bases. The CDR3 sequence is 15 residues long. Germline trimming cut 5 bases from V and 1 base from J; bases unmatched to any gene: 7. The V gene's germline CDR1 is SGHTA and CDR2 FQGTGA. This chain's CDR3 is CASSPGGIGNTEAFF. The CDR3 DNA reads as TGTGCCAGCAGCCCAGGGGGGATAGGGAACACTGAAGCTTTCTTT.